These 6 T cell receptor beta chains were all obtained from the same sample, sequenced in a study of T cell responses to AZD1222 COVID-19 vaccine. TCRdb keeps only in-frame clones here, not all; method: immunoSEQ multiplex PCR. The sample has 70,000 to 85,000 clones, around four fifths seen once. The sample consisted of peripheral blood, taken on day 0 of AZD1222 vaccination. Receptors originate from an adult in good health.

The rearrangement joins TRBV3-1 (or the pseudogene TRBV3-2) to TRBJ1-3; the D gene is possibly TRBD1 (5 bases). The ends were cut back, 0 bases at V and 2 bases at J, with 14 bases in the middle. Germline V CDR1 and CDR2: LGHDT, YNNKEL (reference sequence). CDR3 length: 17 residues. The CDR3 bases are TGTGCCAGCAGCCAAGATCTTGGCCGGGGGGCTGGAAACACCATATATTTT. Translating it yields CASSQDLGRGAGNTIYF.

V and J are TRBV5-1 and TRBJ1-1, with D possibly TRBD1 on 5 matching bases. The CDR3 totals 15 residues. The germline V and J ends were trimmed by 1 base and 4 bases, with 14 bases remaining between them. Germline V gene lookup returns CDR1 SGHRS and CDR2 YFSETQ. In DNA form, the CDR3 reads TGCGCCAGCAGCTTGCAGGGTCGGGAATCCACTGAAGCTTTCTTT. Its protein is CASSLQGRESTEAFF.

The rearrangement joins TRBV6-2 or TRBV6-3 to TRBJ2-3; D remains ambiguous. This CDR3 spans 12 amino acids. Trimming left V 4 bases short and J 2 bases short, with 4 bases between. CDR1 MNHEY and CDR2 SVGEGT come from the germline V gene. In nucleotides, the CDR3 is TGTGCCAGCAGTTCAGACACAGATACGCAGTATTTT. Protein product: CASSSDTDTQYF.

This clone was picked up one time. V gene TRBV5-6 combines with J gene TRBJ2-1, with TRBD2 matching over 10 bases. The CDR3 spans 16 residues. Unmatched junction bases numbered 4, after V lost 0 bases and J lost 4 bases. From germline, CDR1 is SGHDT and CDR2 YYEEEE. The CDR3 sequence is CASSLELAGWYNEQFF. The DNA for the CDR3 is TGTGCCAGCAGCTTGGAACTAGCGGGGTGGTACAATGAGCAGTTCTTC.

This clone was counted a few times. The chain couples TRBV6-1 to TRBJ1-5; tentatively, D is TRBD1 (6 bases). CDR1 is MNHNS and CDR2 is SASEGT in the germline V gene. The V end was cut by 3 bases, the J end by 4 bases, with 13 bases between. CDR3 length: 15 residues. CDR3 in amino acids: CASSDGQRRNQPQHF. DNA of the CDR3: TGTGCCAGCAGTGACGGACAGCGAAGAAATCAGCCCCAGCATTTT.

This clone has only a few counts. The chain employs TRBV2 and TRBJ1-5; D ambiguous. V was shortened by 7 bases and J by 3 bases, with 10 bases between the two germline ends. Germline CDR1 and CDR2: SNHLY and FYNNEI. CDR3 length: 13 amino acids. CDR3 bases: TGTGCCAGCACTTCAGCCGACAATCAGCCCCAGCATTTT. It codes for CASTSADNQPQHF. The full variable domain, with the rest looked up from reference TRBV2 and TRBJ1-5, is EPEVTQTPSHQVTQMGQEVILRCVPISNHLYFYWYRQILGQKVEFLVSFYNNEISEKSEIFDDQFSVERPDGSNFTLKIRSTKLEDSAMYFCASTSADNQPQHFGDGTRLSIL.